The 7 T cell receptor beta chains in this list originate from one sample, sequenced in a study of cytomegalovirus exposure and HLA in healthy donors. TCRdb keeps only in-frame clones here, not all; method: immunoSEQ multiplex PCR. This table has some 71,000 clones, over 90% appearing once. The source material was PBMCs. These TCRs come from a woman aged 18-30 years in good health and CMV-seronegative.

J is TRBJ1-1 and V is TRBV7-9; D is unresolved. V lost 5 bases and J lost 7, with 11 bases in between. This CDR3 is built from 12 residues. Germline V gene sequence: CDR1 SEHNR, CDR2 FQNEAQ (reference sequence). In DNA form, the CDR3 reads TGTGCCAGCAGCCCGATAGCGGGTGAAGCTTTCTTT. Translating gives CASSPIAGEAFF.

The chain has TRBV29-1 and TRBJ2-3, with D possibly matching TRBD2 (6 bases). CDR1 SQVTM and CDR2 ANQGSEA come from the germline V gene. The ends were cut back, 3 bases at V and 4 bases at J, with 23 bases in the middle. The CDR3 spans 17 residues. The CDR3 sequence: CSVEPVRDWFLADTQYF. CDR3 coding DNA: TGCAGCGTTGAGCCCGTCCGGGACTGGTTTTTAGCAGATACGCAGTATTTT.

The chain carries TRBV10-2 and TRBJ2-2; 9 nucleotides agree with TRBD2. CDR1 and CDR2 from the germline V gene are WSHSY and SAAADI. V lost 4 bases to trimming and J lost 7 bases; unmatched junction nucleotides: 7. The CDR3 is 15 residues long. The CDR3 sequence: CASSVAGGSGGELFF. The CDR3 DNA reads as TGCGCCAGCAGTGTTGCGGGGGGGTCCGGCGGGGAGCTGTTTTTT.

J is TRBJ2-1 and V is TRBV10-3, with D uncertain. The germline V and J ends were trimmed by 2 bases and 7 bases, with 9 bases remaining between them. The CDR3 is 13 residues long. The germline CDR1 and CDR2 sequences are ENHRY and SYGVKD. The CDR3: CAISEDRLNEQFF. The CDR3 DNA sequence: TGTGCCATCAGTGAGGATCGGTTAAATGAGCAGTTCTTC.

The rearrangement links TRBV7-3 to TRBJ2-3, with 14 bases lining up with TRBD2. J gave up 2 bases and V 5 bases, and 6 bases lay outside the gene matches. This CDR3 contains 17 residues. Germline-derived CDR1 and CDR2 are SGHTA and FQGTGA. The CDR3 spells CASSLGTSGSYTDTQYF. CDR3 sequence (DNA): TGTGCCAGCAGCCTAGGGACTAGCGGGAGCTACACAGATACGCAGTATTTT.

The chain employs TRBV29-1 and TRBJ2-7; 7 nucleotides line up with TRBD2. The CDR3 extends over 15 amino acids. V trimming: 5 bases; J trimming: 2 bases; junction bases outside the gene matches: 12. CDR1 is SQVTM and CDR2 is ANQGSEA in the germline V gene. Here the CDR3 reads CSVLTSDRLAYEQYF. The CDR3 DNA reads as TGCAGCGTTCTTACTAGCGATCGTCTAGCCTACGAGCAGTACTTC.

The rearrangement links TRBV19 to TRBJ2-3; 7 nucleotides align to TRBD1. This CDR3 is built from 13 residues. The trim removed 10 bases at V and 4 bases at J, leaving 8 bases unmatched. Germline V gene data show CDR1 as LNHDA and CDR2 as SQIVND (reference sequence). Written as DNA, the CDR3 is TGTGCCACCTCACCGGGACAGCCAGATACGCAGTATTTT. Encoded protein: CATSPGQPDTQYF.